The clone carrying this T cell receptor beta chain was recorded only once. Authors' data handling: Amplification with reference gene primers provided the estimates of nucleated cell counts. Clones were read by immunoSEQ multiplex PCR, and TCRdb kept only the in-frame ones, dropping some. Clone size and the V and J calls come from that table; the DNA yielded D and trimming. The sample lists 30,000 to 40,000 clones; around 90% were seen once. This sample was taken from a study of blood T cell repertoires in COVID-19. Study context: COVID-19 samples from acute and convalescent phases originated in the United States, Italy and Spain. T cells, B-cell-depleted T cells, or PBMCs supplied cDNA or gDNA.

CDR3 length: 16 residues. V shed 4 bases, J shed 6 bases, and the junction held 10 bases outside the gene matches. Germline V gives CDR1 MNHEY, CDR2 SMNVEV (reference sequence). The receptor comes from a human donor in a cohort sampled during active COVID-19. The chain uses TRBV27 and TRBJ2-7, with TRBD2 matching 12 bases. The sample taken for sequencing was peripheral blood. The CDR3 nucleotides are TGTGCCAGCAGTTCAACCCGACTAGCGGGAGTATCCGAGCAGTACTTC. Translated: CASSSTRLAGVSEQYF.